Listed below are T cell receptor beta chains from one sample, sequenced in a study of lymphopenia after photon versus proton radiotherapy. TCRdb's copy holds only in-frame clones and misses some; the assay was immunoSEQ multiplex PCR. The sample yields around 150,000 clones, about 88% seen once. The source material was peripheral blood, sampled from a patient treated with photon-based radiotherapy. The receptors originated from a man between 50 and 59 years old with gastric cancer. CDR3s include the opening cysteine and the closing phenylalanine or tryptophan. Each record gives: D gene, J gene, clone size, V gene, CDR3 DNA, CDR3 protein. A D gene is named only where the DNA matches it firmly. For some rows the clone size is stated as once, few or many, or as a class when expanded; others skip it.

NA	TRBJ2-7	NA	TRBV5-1	TGCGCCAGCAGCTTGGAAGCAGGGAAGGTCTACGAGCAGTACTTC	CASSLEAGKVYEQYF
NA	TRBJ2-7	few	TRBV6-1	TGTGCCAGCAGTGGAAACTACGAGCAGTACTTC	CASSGNYEQYF
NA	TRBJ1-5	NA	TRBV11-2	TGTGCCAGCAGCTTAGATCTAGGGCACAACGACAATCAGCCCCAGCATTTT	CASSLDLGHNDNQPQHF
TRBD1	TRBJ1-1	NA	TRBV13	TGTGCCAGCAGCCGGGGACAGGGGGAAGGGACTGAAGCTTTCTTT	CASSRGQGEGTEAFF
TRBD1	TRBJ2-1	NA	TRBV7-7	TGTGCCAGCAGCGTAGACAGGGAACGAGAGCAGTTCTTC	CASSVDREREQFF
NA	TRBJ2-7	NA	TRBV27	TGTGCCAGCAGTTTAAGGGTCCCCTCCGAGCAGTACTTC	CASSLRVPSEQYF
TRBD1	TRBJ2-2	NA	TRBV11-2	TGTGCCAGCAGCTTAGCGGACAGGCTGACCGGGGAGCTGTTTTTT	CASSLADRLTGELFF
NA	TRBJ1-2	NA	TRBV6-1	TGTGCCAGCATGGCCGGGGAAAGAGGCTACACCTTC	CASMAGERGYTF
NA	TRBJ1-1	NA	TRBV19	TGTGCCAGTAAGGACAGCATGAACACTGAAGCTTTCTTT	CASKDSMNTEAFF
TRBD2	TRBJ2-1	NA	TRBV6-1	TGTGCCAGCAGTGAAGGACTAGCGGGAGGTCTTGAGCAGTTCTTC	CASSEGLAGGLEQFF
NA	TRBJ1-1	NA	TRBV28	TGTGCCAGCAGCCTGTTGACTGAAGCTTTCTTT	CASSLLTEAFF
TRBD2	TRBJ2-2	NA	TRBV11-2	TGTGCCAGCAGCTCCCGGACTAGCGGCTTCGCTTCCGGGGAGCTGTTTTTT	CASSSRTSGFASGELFF
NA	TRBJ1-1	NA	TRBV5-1	TGCGCCAGCAGAACTCAGGGAGGAGATGAAGCTTTCTTT	CASRTQGGDEAFF
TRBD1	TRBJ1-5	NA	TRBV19	TGTGCCAGTAGTATAGACTTACTACAGGGGGCGCGCAATCAGCCCCAGCATTTT	CASSIDLLQGARNQPQHF
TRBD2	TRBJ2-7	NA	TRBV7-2	TGTGCCAGCAGCGCGGGACTAGCGGGAGTCAGCGAGCAGTACTTC	CASSAGLAGVSEQYF
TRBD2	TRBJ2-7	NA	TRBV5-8	TGTGCCAGCAGCTTGACTCGACTAGCGGGAGGCGTCTACGAGCAGTACTTC	CASSLTRLAGGVYEQYF
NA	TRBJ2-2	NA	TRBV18	TGTGCCAGCTCACCACCTAGCGGGAACACCGGGGAGCTGTTTTTT	CASSPPSGNTGELFF
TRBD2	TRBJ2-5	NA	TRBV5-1	TGCGCCAGCACAGTAGCGGGAGTGGGAGAGACCCAGTACTTC	CASTVAGVGETQYF
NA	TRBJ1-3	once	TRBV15	TGTGCCACCAGCAGAGAAGGGGGGCTCTTAGCTGGAAACACCATATATTTT	CATSREGGLLAGNTIYF
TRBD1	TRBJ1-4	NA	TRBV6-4	TGTGCCAGCAGTGAGGACAGGTATCGTTCAACTAATGAAAAACTGTTTTTT	CASSEDRYRSTNEKLFF
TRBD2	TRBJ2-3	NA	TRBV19	TGTGCCAGTAACGGGGGGTCCCGAAGCACAGATACGCAGTATTTT	CASNGGSRSTDTQYF
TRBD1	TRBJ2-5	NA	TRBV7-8	TGTGCCAGCAGCTTAACCGGACAGGGGAGAGAGACCCAGTACTTC	CASSLTGQGRETQYF
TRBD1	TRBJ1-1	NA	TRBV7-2	TGTGCCAGCAGCTTTGTCCGTTCAGGGGGCACTGAAGCTTTCTTT	CASSFVRSGGTEAFF
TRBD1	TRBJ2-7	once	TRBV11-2	TGTGCCAGCAGCAAGAGGACAGGGTTGTTGTGGCGCTACGAGCAGTACTTC	CASSKRTGLLWRYEQYF
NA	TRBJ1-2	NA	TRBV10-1	TGCGCCAGCAGTGAGGACGACAAGGGCTATGGCTACACCTTC	CASSEDDKGYGYTF
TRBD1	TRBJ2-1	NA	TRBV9	TGTGCCAGCAGCGTGACCGGGACAGCATACAATGAGCAGTTCTTC	CASSVTGTAYNEQFF
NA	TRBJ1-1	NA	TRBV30	TGTGCCTCCGACTCGACAGAGAACACTGAAGCTTTCTTT	CASDSTENTEAFF